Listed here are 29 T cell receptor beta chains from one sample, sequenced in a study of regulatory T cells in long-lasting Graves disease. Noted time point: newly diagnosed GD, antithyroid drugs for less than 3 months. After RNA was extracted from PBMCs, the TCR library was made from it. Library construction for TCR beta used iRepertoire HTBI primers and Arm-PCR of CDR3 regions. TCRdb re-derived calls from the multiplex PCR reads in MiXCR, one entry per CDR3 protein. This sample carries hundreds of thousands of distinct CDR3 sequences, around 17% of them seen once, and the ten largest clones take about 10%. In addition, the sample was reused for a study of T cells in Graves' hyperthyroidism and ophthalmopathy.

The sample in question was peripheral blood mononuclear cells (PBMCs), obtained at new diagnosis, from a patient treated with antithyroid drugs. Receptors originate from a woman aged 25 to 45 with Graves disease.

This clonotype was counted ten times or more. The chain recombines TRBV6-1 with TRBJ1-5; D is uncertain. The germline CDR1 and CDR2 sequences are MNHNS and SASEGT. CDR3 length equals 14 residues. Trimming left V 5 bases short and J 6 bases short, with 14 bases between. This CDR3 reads CASSIDRRAQPQHF. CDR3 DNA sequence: TGTGCCAGCAGTATTGATCGGAGGGCTCAGCCCCAGCATTTT.

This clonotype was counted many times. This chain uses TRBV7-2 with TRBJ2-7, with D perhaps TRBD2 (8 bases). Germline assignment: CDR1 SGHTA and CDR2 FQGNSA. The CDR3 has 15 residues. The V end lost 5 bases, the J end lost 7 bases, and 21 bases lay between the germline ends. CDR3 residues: CASSQGGGRSGEQYF. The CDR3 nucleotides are TGTGCCAGCAGCCAGGGGGGCGGGAGGTCCGGGGAGCAGTACTTC. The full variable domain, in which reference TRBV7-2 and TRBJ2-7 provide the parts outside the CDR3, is GAGVSQSPSNKVTEKGKDVELRCDPISGHTALYWYRQSLGQGLEFLIYFQGNSAPDKSGLPSDRFSAERTGGSVSTLTIQRTQQEDSAVYLCASSQGGGRSGEQYFGPGTRLTVT.

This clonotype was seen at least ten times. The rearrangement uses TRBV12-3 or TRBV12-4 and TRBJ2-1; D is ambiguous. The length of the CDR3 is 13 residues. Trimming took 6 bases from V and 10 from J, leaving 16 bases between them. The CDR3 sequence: CASSPSRNGEQFF. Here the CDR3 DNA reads TGTGCCAGCAGCCCTTCTAGGAATGGAGAGCAGTTCTTC.

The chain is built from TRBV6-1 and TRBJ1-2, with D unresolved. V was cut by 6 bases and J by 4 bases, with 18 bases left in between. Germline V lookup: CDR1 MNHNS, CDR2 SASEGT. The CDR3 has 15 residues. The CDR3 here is CASRTGRQEAYGYTF. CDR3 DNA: TGTGCCAGCAGGACCGGGAGGCAGGAAGCCTATGGCTACACCTTC.

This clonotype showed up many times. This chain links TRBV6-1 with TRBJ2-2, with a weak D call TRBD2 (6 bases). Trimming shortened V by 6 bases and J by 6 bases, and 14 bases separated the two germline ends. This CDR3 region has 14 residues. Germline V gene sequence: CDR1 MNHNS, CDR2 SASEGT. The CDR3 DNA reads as TGTGCCAGCAGCCTCGGGAGTGTTGCCGGGGAGCTGTTTTTT. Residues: CASSLGSVAGELFF.

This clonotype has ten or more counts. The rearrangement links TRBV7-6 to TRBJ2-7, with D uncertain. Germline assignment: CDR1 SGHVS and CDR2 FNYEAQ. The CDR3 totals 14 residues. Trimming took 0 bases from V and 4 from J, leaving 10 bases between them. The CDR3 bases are TGTGCCAGCAGCTTAGCGGCGGATGGATACGAGCAGTACTTC. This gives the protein CASSLAADGYEQYF.

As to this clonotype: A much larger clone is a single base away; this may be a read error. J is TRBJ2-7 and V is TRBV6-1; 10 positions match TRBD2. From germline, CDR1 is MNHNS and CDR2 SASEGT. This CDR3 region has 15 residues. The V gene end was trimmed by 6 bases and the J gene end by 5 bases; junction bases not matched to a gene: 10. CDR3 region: CASSPRPSGSHEQYF. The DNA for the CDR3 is TGTGCCAGCAGCCCTCGGCCTAGCGGGAGCCACGAGCAGTACTTC.

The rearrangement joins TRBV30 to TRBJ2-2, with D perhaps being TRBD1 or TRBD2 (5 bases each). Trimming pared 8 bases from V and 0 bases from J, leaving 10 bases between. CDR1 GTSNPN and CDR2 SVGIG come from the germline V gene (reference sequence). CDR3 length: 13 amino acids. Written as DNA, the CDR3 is TGTGCCCGGTTGGGGGCGAACACCGGGGAGCTGTTTTTT. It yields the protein CARLGANTGELFF.

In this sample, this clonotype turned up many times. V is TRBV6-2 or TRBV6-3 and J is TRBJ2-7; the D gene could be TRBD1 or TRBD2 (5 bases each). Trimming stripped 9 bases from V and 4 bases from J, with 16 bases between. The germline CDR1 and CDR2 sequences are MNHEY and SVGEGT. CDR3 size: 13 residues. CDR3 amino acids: CASRRFREYEQYF. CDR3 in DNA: TGTGCCAGTCGGAGATTCAGGGAGTACGAGCAGTACTTC.

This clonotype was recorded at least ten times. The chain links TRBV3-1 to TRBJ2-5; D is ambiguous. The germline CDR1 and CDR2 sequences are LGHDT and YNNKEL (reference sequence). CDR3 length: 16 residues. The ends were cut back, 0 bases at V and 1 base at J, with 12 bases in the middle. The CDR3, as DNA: TGTGCCAGCAGCCAAGAAGGTGCTCAGAGCCAAGAGACCCAGTACTTC. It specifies CASSQEGAQSQETQYF.

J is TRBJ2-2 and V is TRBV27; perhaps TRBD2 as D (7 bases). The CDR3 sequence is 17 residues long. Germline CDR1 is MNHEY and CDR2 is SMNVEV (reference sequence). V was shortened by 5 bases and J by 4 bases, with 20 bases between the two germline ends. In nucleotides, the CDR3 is TGTGCCAGCAGTCGCATGGAAGGGGGGAGGGGCACCGGGGAGCTGTTTTTT. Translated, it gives CASSRMEGGRGTGELFF.

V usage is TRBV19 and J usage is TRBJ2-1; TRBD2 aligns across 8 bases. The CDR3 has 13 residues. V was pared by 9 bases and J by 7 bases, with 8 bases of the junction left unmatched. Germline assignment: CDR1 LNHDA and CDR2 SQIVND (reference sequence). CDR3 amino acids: CASAPSGRNEQFF. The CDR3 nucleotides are TGTGCCAGCGCGCCCAGCGGGAGAAATGAGCAGTTCTTC.

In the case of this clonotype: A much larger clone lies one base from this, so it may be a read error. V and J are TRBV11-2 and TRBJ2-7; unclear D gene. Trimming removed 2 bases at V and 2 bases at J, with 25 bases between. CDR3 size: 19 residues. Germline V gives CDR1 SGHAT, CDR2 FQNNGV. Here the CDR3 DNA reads TGTGCCAGCAGCTTACGATATTCTCCAGGCGGCCTATTAACCTACGAGCAGTACTTC. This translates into CASSLRYSPGGLLTYEQYF.

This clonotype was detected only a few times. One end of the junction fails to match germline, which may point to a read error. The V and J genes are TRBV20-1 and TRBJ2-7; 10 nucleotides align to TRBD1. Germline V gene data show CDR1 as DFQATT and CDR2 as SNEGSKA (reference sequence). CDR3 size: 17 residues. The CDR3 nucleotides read TGCAGTGCTAGAGCCCGGGACAGGGGATTCGAGGGGGACTTTGGGAGCTTC. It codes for CSARARDRGFEGDFGSF.

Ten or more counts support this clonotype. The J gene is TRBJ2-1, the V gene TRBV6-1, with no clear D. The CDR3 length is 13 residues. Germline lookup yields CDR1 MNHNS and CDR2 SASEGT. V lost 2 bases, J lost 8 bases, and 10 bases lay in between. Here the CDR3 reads CASSEWVRDEQFF. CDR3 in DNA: TGTGCCAGCAGTGAATGGGTAAGGGATGAGCAGTTCTTC.

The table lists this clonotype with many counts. CDR3 amino acids: CSAREQGDGTDTQYF. CDR3 nucleotide sequence: TGCAGTGCTAGAGAACAGGGAGACGGCACAGATACGCAGTATTTT. J is TRBJ2-3 and V is TRBV20-1; D might be TRBD1 (6 bases). V was shortened by 0 bases and J by 1 base, with 11 bases between the two germline ends. The germline V gene has CDR1 DFQATT and CDR2 SNEGSKA (reference sequence). The CDR3 runs 15 residues.

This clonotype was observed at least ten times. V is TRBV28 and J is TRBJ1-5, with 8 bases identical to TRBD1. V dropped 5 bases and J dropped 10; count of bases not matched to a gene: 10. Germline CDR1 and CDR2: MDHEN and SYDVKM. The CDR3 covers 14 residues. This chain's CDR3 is CASSPLDRDGPQHF. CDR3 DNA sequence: TGTGCCAGCAGTCCATTGGACAGGGATGGACCCCAGCATTTT.

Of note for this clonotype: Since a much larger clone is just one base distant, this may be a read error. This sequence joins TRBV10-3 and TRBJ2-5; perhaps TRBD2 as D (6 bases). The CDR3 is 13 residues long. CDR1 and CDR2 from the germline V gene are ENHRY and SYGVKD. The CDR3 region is CTTGRDSQETQYF. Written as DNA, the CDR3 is TGTACCACCGGCCGGGACTCCCAAGAGACCCAGTACTTC.

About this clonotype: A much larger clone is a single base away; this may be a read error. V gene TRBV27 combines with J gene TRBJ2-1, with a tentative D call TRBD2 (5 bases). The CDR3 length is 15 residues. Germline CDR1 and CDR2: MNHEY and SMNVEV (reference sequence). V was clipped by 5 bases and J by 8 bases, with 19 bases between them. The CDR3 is CASSTQQVRGYEQFF. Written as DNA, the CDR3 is TGTGCCAGCAGTACACAGCAAGTTCGGGGTTATGAGCAGTTCTTC.

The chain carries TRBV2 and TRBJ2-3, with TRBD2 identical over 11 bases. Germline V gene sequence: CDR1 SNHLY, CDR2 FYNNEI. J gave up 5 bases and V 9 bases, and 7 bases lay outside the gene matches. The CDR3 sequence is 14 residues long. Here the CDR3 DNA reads TGTGCCAGACCACTAGCGGGAGTGGTAGATACGCAGTATTTT. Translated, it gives CARPLAGVVDTQYF. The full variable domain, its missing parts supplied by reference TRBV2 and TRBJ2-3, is EPEVTQTPSHQVTQMGQEVILRCVPISNHLYFYWYRQILGQKVEFLVSFYNNEISEKSEIFDDQFSVERPDGSNFTLKIRSTKLEDSAMYFCARPLAGVVDTQYFGPGTRLTVL.

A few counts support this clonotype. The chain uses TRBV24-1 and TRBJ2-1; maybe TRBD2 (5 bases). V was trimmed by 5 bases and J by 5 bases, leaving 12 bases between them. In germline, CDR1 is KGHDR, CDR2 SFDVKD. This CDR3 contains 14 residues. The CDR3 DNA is TGTGCCACCAGTGTCAGCGGAGGTAACAATGAGCAGTTCTTC. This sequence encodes CATSVSGGNNEQFF.

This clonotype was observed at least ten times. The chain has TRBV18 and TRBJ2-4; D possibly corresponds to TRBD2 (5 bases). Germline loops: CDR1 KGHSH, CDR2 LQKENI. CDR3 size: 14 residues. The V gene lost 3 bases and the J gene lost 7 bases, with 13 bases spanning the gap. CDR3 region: CASSPGEPWNIQYF. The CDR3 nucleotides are TGTGCCAGCTCACCCGGGGAGCCGTGGAACATTCAGTACTTC.

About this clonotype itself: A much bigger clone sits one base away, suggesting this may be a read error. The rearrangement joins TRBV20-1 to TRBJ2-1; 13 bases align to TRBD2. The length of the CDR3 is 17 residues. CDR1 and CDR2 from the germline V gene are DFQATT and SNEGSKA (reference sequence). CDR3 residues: CSAKPFNRGLAGNDQFF. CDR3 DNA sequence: TGCAGTGCTAAACCATTCAACCGGGGACTAGCGGGAAATGACCAGTTCTTC.

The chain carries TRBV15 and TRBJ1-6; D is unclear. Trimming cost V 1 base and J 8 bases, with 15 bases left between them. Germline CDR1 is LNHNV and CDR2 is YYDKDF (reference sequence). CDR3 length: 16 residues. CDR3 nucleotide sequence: TGTGCCACCAGCAGAGTGGTTGAGGTCGGGGATTCACCCCTCCACTTT. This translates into CATSRVVEVGDSPLHF.

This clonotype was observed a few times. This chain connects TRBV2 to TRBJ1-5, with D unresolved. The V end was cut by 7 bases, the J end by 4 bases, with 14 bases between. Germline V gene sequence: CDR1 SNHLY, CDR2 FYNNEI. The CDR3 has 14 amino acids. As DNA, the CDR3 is TGTGCCAGCAAACTCCCGGCCTCAAATCAGCCCCAGCATTTT. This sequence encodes CASKLPASNQPQHF.

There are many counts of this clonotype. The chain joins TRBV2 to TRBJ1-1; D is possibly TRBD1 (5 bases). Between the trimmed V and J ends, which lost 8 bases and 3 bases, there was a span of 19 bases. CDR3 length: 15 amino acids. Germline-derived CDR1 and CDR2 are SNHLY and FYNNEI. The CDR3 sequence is CASRRAGISDTEAFF. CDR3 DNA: TGTGCCAGCCGTAGGGCAGGGATTTCGGACACTGAAGCTTTCTTT.

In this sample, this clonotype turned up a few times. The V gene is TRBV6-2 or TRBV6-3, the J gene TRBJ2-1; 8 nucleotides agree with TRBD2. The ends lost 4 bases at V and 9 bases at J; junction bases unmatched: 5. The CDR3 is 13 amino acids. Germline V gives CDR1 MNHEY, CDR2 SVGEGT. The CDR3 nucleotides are TGTGCCAGCAGTTTGGGACTAGTGGGTGAGCAGTTCTTC. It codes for CASSLGLVGEQFF.

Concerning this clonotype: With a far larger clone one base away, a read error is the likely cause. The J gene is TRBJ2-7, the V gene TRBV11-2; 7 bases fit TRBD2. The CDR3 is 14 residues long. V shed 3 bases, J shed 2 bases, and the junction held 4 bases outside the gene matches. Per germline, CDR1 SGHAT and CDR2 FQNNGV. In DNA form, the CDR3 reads TGTGCCAGCAGCTTTAGCGGGTTCCCCTACGAGCAGTACTTC. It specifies CASSFSGFPYEQYF.

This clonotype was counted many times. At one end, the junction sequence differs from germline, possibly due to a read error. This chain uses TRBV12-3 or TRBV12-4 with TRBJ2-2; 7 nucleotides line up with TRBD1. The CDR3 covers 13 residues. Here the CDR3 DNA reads TGTGCCAGCAGCTTAGGGGGCCCCGGGGAGCTGTTTTTT. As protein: CASSLGGPGELFF.